The 2 T cell receptor beta chains given below trace back to one sample, sequenced in a study of blood T cell repertoires in COVID-19. Assay: immunoSEQ multiplex PCR; the TCRdb copy retains only in-frame clones and omits some. Of 45,000 to 60,000 clones in the sample, about 72% were seen once. Input material: PBMCs or T cells enriched from blood (not recorded which). Every receptor here comes from a woman in her forties or fifties with acute COVID-19.

V gene TRBV18 combines with J gene TRBJ1-1; TRBD1 matches at 7 bases. CDR3 length equals 13 residues. With V trimmed by 3 bases and J by 5 bases, 3 bases remained unmatched. The germline CDR1 and CDR2 sequences are KGHSH and LQKENI. For the CDR3, the DNA is TGTGCCAGCTCACCTGACAGGGAAACTGAAGCTTTCTTT. This encodes CASSPDRETEAFF.

The chain carries TRBV5-1 and TRBJ2-1; 9 nucleotides match TRBD2. This CDR3 is 17 amino acids long. V lost 2 bases and J lost 4; bases outside the gene matches: 10. Germline-derived CDR1 and CDR2 are SGHRS and YFSETQ. CDR3 nucleotides: TGCGCCAGCAGCTTCTCACCTCTAGCGGGGCCATACAATGAGCAGTTCTTC. Translation: CASSFSPLAGPYNEQFF.